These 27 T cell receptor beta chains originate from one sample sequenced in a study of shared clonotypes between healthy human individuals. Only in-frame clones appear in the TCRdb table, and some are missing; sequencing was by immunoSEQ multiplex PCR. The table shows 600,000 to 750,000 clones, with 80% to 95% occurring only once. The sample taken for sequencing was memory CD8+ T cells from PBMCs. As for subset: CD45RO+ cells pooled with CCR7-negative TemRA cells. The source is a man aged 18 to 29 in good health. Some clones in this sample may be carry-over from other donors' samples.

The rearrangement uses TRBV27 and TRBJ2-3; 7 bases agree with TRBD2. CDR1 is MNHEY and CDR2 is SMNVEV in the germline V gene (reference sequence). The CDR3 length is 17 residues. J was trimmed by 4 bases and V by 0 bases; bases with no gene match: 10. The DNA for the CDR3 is TGTGCCAGCAGTTTATCGGGGGGGTCCCCGTTCCCAGATACGCAGTATTTT. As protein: CASSLSGGSPFPDTQYF.

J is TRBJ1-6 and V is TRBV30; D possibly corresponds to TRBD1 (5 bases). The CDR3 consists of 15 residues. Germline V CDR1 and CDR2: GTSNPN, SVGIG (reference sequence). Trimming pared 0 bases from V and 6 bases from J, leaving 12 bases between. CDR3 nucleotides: TGTGCCTGGAGTGTATCGACAGCCTCTAATTCACCCCTCCACTTT. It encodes CAWSVSTASNSPLHF.

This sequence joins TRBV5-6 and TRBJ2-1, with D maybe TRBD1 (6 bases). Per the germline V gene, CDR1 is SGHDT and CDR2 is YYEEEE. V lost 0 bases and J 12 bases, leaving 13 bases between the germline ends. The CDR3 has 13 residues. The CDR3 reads CASSLAGVFGQFF. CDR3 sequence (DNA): TGTGCCAGCAGCTTGGCAGGGGTATTTGGGCAGTTCTTC.

The CDR3 reads CASSLARRDRGQETQYF. DNA of the CDR3: TGCGCCAGCAGCTTAGCCCGCCGGGACAGGGGGCAAGAGACCCAGTACTTC. The chain recombines TRBV5-1 with TRBJ2-5; 11 bases are shared with TRBD1. CDR1 SGHRS and CDR2 YFSETQ come from the germline V gene. Trimming took 2 bases from V and 2 from J; bases not matched to a gene: 8. CDR3 length equals 17 residues.

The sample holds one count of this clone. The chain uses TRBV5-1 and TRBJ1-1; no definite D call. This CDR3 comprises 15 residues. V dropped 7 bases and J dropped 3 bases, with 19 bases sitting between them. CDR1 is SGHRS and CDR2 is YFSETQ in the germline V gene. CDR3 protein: CASLLGPRRDTEAFF. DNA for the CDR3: TGCGCCAGCCTCTTGGGCCCAAGACGGGACACTGAAGCTTTCTTT.

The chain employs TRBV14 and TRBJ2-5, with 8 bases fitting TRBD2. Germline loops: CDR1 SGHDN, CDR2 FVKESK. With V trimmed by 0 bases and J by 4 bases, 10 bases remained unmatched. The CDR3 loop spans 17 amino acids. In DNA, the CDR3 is TGTGCCAGCAGCCAAGATCGGGAGGGCCGGTTTGGAGAGACCCAGTACTTC. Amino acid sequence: CASSQDREGRFGETQYF.

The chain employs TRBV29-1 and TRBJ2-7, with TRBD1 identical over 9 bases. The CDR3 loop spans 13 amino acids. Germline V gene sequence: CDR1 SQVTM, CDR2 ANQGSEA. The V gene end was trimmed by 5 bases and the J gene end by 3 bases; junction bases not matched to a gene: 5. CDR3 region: CSVTWTGDYEQYF. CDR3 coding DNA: TGCAGCGTTACCTGGACAGGGGACTACGAGCAGTACTTC.

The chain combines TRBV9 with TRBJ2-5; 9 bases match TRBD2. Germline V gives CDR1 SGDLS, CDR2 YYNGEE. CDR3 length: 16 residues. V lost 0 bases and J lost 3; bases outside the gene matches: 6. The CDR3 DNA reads TGTGCCAGCAGCGTAGGTGGCGGGAGGGGTGAAGAGACCCAGTACTTC. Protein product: CASSVGGGRGEETQYF.

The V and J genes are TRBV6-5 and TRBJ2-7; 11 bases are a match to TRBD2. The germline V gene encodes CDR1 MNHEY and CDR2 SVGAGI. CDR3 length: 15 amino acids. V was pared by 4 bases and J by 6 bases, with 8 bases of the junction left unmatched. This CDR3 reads CASSWRSGRASEQYF. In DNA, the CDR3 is TGTGCCAGCAGTTGGCGTAGCGGGAGGGCCAGCGAGCAGTACTTC.

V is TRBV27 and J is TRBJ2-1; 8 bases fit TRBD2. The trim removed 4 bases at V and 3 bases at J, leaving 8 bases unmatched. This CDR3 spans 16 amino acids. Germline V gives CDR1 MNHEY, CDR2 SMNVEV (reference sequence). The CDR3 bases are TGTGCCAGCAGTTCCGCAGCGGGAGAGGTCTACAATGAGCAGTTCTTC. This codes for CASSSAAGEVYNEQFF.

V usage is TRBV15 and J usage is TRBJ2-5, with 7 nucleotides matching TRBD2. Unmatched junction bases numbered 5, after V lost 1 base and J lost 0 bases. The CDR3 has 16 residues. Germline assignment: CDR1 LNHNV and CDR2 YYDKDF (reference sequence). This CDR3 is CATSRGAGPYQETQYF. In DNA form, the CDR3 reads TGTGCCACCAGCAGAGGAGCGGGGCCGTACCAAGAGACCCAGTACTTC.

This CDR3 is CASSLGLLSTDTQYF. The DNA for the CDR3 is TGTGCCAGCAGCTTAGGCCTCCTTAGCACAGATACGCAGTATTTT. The chain employs TRBV11-2 and TRBJ2-3; no reliable D call. Per germline, CDR1 SGHAT and CDR2 FQNNGV. CDR3 length: 15 amino acids. The V and J ends lost 1 base and 0 bases respectively, with 8 bases between them.

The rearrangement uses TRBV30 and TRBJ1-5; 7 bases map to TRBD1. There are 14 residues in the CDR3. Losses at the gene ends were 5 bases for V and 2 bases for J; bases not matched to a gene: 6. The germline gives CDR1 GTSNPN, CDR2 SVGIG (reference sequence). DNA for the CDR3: TGTGCCTGGGGACGACAGGGACGCAATCAGCCCCAGCATTTT. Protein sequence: CAWGRQGRNQPQHF.

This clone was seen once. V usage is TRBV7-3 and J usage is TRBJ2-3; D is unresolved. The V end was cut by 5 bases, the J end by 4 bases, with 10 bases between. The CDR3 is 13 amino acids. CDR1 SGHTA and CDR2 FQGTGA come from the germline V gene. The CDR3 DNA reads TGTGCCAGCAGCCCTTACCCATCAGATACGCAGTATTTT. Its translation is CASSPYPSDTQYF.

The CDR3 DNA reads as TGTGCCAGCAGTCCGGGACTCGACCTCTACGAGCAGTACTTC. Its protein is CASSPGLDLYEQYF. The V gene is TRBV27, the J gene TRBJ2-7; D possibly corresponds to TRBD2 (6 bases). Germline-derived CDR1 and CDR2 are MNHEY and SMNVEV (reference sequence). V lost 5 bases and J lost 3, with 14 bases in between. The CDR3 totals 14 residues.

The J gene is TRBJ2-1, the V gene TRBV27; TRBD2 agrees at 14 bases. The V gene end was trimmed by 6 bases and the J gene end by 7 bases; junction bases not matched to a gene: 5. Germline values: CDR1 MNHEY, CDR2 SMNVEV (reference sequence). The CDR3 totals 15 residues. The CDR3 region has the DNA TGTGCCAGCAGGAAGACTAGCGGGAGGGGAAATGAGCAGTTCTTC. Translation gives CASRKTSGRGNEQFF.

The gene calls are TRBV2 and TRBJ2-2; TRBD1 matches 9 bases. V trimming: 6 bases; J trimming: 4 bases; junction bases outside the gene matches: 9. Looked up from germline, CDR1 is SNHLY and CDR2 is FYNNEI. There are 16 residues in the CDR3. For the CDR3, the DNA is TGTGCCAGCAGAGAACAGGGGGCGCGTTTCACCGGGGAGCTGTTTTTT. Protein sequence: CASREQGARFTGELFF. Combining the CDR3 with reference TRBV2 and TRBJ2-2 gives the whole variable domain EPEVTQTPSHQVTQMGQEVILRCVPISNHLYFYWYRQILGQKVEFLVSFYNNEISEKSEIFDDQFSVERPDGSNFTLKIRSTKLEDSAMYFCASREQGARFTGELFFGEGSRLTVL.

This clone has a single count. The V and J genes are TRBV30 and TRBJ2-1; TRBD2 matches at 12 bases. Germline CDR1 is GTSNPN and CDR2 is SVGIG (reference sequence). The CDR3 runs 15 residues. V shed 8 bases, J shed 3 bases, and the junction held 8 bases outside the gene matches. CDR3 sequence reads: CAGKLAGGFYNEQFF. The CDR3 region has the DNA TGTGCCGGAAAACTAGCGGGAGGCTTCTACAATGAGCAGTTCTTC.

The DNA of the CDR3 is TGCGCCAGCAGCCAAAGGGGGGAGGGAGAGACCCAGTACTTC. It specifies CASSQRGEGETQYF. The chain uses TRBV4-1 and TRBJ2-5; weak D call: TRBD2 (7 bases). The CDR3 sequence is 14 residues long. The germline V gene encodes CDR1 MGHRA and CDR2 YSYEKL. Trimming pared 2 bases from V and 4 bases from J, leaving 11 bases between.

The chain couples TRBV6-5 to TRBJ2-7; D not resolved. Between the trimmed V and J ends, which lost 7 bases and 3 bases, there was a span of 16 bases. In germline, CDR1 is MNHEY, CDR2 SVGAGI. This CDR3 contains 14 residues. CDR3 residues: CASNGPNPYYEQYF. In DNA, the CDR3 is TGTGCCAGCAACGGACCCAACCCCTACTACGAGCAGTACTTC.

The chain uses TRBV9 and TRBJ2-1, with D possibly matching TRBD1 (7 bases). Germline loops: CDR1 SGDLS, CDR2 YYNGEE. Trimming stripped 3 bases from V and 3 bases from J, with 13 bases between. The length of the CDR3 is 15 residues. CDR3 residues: CASSEGGQNYNEQFF. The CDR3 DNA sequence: TGTGCCAGCAGCGAGGGGGGACAGAACTACAATGAGCAGTTCTTC.

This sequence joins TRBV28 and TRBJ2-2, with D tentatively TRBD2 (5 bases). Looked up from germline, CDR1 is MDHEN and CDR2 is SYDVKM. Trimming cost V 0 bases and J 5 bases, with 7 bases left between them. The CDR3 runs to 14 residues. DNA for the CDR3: TGTGCCAGCAGTTTATGGAGGGATACCGGGGAGCTGTTTTTT. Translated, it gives CASSLWRDTGELFF. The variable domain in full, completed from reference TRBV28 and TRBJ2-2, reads DVKVTQSSRYLVKRTGEKVFLECVQDMDHENMFWYRQDPGLGLRLIYFSYDVKMKEKGDIPEGYSVSREKKERFSLILESASTNQTSMYLCASSLWRDTGELFFGEGSRLTVL.

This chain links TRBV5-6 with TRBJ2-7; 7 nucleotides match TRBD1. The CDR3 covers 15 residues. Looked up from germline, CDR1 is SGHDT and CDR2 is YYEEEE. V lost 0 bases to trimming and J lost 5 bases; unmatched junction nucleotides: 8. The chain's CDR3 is CASSLAYTGVDEQYF. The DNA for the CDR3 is TGTGCCAGCAGCTTGGCCTATACAGGGGTGGACGAGCAGTACTTC.

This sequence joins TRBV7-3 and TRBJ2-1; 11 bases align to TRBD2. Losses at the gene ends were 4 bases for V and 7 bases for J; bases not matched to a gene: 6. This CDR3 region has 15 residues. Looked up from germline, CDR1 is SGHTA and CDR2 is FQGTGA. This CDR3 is CASSSLAGGFNEQFF. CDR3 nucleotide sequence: TGTGCCAGCAGCTCTCTAGCGGGGGGCTTTAATGAGCAGTTCTTC.

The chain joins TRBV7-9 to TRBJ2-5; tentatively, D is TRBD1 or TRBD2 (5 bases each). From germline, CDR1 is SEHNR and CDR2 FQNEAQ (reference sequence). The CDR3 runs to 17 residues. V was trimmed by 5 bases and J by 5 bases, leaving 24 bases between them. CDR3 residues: CASSHKRGQPSGETQYF. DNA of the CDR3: TGTGCCAGCAGCCATAAGAGGGGCCAGCCCTCGGGCGAGACCCAGTACTTC.

The CDR3 sequence is CASSSWTGEYEQYF. Here the CDR3 DNA reads TGTGCCAGCAGTTCCTGGACAGGGGAGTACGAGCAGTACTTC. The chain joins TRBV27 to TRBJ2-7; 9 nucleotides line up with TRBD1. CDR3 size: 14 residues. V lost 4 bases and J lost 4; bases outside the gene matches: 5. CDR1 is MNHEY, CDR2 SMNVEV, per germline (reference sequence).

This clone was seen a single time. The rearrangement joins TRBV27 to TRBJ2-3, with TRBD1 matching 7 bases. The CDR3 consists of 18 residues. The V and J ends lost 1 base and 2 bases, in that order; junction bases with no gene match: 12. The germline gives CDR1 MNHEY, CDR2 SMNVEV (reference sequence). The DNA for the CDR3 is TGTGCCAGCAGTTTATTGGTCCGGACAGGAGCCGTCACAGATACGCAGTATTTT. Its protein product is CASSLLVRTGAVTDTQYF.